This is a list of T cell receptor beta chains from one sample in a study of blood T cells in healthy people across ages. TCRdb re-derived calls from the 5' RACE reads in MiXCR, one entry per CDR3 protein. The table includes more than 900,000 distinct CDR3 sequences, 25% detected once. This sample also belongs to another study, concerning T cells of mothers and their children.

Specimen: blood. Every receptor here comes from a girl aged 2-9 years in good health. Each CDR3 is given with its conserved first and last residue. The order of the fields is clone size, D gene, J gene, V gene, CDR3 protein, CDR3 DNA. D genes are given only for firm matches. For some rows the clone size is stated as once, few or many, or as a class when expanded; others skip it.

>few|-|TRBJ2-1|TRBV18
CVSSPFRGADNEQFF
TGTGTCAGCTCACCATTCCGGGGCGCGGATAATGAGCAGTTCTTC
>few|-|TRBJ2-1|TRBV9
CASSVGGGLVFNEQFF
TGTGCCAGCAGCGTTGGGGGGGGCTTGGTGTTCAATGAGCAGTTCTTC
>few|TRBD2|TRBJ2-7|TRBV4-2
CASSQGGLVKDEQYF
TGTGCCAGCAGCCAAGGGGGACTAGTCAAGGACGAGCAGTACTTC
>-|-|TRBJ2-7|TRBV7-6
CASSLGDDSYEQYF
TGTGCCAGCAGCTTAGGGGACGACTCCTACGAGCAGTACTTC
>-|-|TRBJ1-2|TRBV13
CASSDARSLEDYTF
TGTGCCAGCAGCGACGCACGGTCACTAGAAGACTACACCTTC
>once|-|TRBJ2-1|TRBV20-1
CSARYQGTRRGSYNEQFF
TGCAGTGCTAGATACCAGGGGACTCGCCGAGGGTCCTACAATGAGCAGTTCTTC
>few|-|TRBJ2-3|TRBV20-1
CSVNRGRDTQYF
TGCAGTGTCAATAGGGGGAGAGATACGCAGTATTTT
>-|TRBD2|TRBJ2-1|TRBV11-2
CASSLGSSGRDNEQFF
TGTGCCAGCAGCTTAGGCTCCAGCGGGAGGGACAATGAGCAGTTCTTC
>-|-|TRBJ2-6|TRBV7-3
CASSPPLAGANVLTF
TGTGCCAGCAGCCCCCCATTGGCTGGGGCCAACGTCCTGACTTTC
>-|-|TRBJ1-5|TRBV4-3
CASSQDSFQPQHF
TGCGCCAGCAGCCAAGACAGTTTTCAGCCCCAGCATTTT
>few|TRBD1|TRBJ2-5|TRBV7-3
CASSLNAGGQETQYF
TGTGCCAGCAGCTTAAATGCAGGGGGCCAAGAGACCCAGTACTTC
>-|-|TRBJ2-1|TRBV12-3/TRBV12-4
CASRDRNEQFF
TGTGCCAGCAGGGACAGAAATGAGCAGTTCTTC
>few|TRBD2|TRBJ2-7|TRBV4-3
CASSQEGLAGGPGEQYF
TGCGCCAGCAGCCAAGAGGGACTAGCGGGGGGGCCGGGGGAGCAGTACTTC
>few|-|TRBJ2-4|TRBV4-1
CASSQERLPRAKNIQYF
TGCGCCAGCAGCCAAGAACGACTCCCTCGTGCCAAAAACATTCAGTACTTC
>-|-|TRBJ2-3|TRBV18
CASSPESNPDTQYF
TGTGCCAGCTCACCAGAGTCGAACCCAGATACGCAGTATTTT
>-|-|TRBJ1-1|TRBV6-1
CASKMTVNTEAFF
TGTGCCAGCAAGATGACAGTGAACACTGAAGCTTTCTTT
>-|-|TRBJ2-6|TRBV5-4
CASTPAGFSGANVLTF
TGTGCCAGCACGCCTGCAGGTTTCTCTGGGGCCAACGTCCTGACTTTC
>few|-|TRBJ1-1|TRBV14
CASSLNMGENTEAFF
TGTGCCAGCAGCCTCAACATGGGGGAGAACACTGAAGCTTTCTTT
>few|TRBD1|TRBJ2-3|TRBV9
CASSPRGPGADTQYF
TGTGCCAGCAGCCCCAGGGGGCCGGGTGCAGATACGCAGTATTTT